The rows below give T cell receptor beta chains drawn from one sample of a study of T cells in pancreatic ductal adenocarcinoma. Clones were read by immunoSEQ multiplex PCR, and TCRdb kept only the in-frame ones, dropping some. The sample consists of 8,500 to 9,500 clones, approximately 67% of them appearing once. The sequencing sample was made of pancreatic tumor tissue. These receptors were collected from a human donor with pancreatic ductal adenocarcinoma. The CDR3 runs from the conserved cysteine through the conserved F or W. The D gene is left open where the match is weak. A clone size is listed for some rows: how often the clone was seen (once, few, many), or a class if it is expanded.

d_call clone_size j_call v_call cdr3_aa cdr3_nt
NA NA TRBJ1-5 TRBV7-2 CASSLGGGNQPQHF TGTGCCAGCAGCTTAGGAGGGGGCAATCAGCCCCAGCATTTT
NA once TRBJ2-1 TRBV18 CASSGIRGSVNEQFF TGTGCCAGCTCAGGGATTAGGGGGTCCGTCAATGAGCAGTTCTTC
NA NA TRBJ2-1 TRBV28 CASNSPASSYNEQFF TGTGCCAGCAATTCCCCAGCAAGCTCCTACAATGAGCAGTTCTTC
NA once TRBJ1-2 TRBV5-1 CASSLRVGGAYGYTF TGCGCCAGCAGCTTGCGTGTGGGGGGTGCCTATGGCTACACCTTC
TRBD1 NA TRBJ1-2 TRBV10-3 CATRQGNSNYGYTF TGTGCCACCCGACAGGGCAATTCTAACTATGGCTACACCTTC
TRBD2 NA TRBJ2-7 TRBV5-4 CASSQKGRGAGGEQYF TGTGCCAGCAGCCAAAAGGGGCGGGGGGCAGGAGGCGAGCAGTACTTC
NA NA TRBJ1-1 TRBV6-1 CASSEIIEAFF TGTGCCAGCAGTGAAATCATTGAAGCTTTCTTT
NA hyperexpanded TRBJ2-1 TRBV5-6 CASSFTYEQFF TGTGCCAGCAGCTTCACGTATGAGCAGTTCTTC
TRBD1 NA TRBJ1-1 TRBV19 CASTTRLVGQGSMNTEAFF TGTGCCAGTACCACGCGCTTAGTTGGACAGGGGTCGATGAACACTGAAGCTTTCTTT
NA once TRBJ1-5 TRBV15 CATSGAVDQPQHF TGTGCCACCAGCGGGGCGGTTGATCAGCCCCAGCATTTT
TRBD1 NA TRBJ1-2 TRBV28 CASSLWDSENYGYTF TGTGCCAGCAGTTTGTGGGACAGTGAGAACTATGGCTACACCTTC
NA few TRBJ1-4 TRBV5-4 CASRMQGSANEKLFF TGTGCCAGCAGAATGCAGGGATCAGCGAATGAAAAACTGTTTTTT
NA NA TRBJ2-7 TRBV6-1 CASSLALPYEQYF TGTGCCAGCAGTCTAGCTCTGCCCTACGAGCAGTACTTC
NA NA TRBJ2-3 TRBV29-1 CSVNSAFSTDTQYF TGCAGCGTTAACTCAGCATTTAGCACAGATACGCAGTATTTT
NA NA TRBJ2-3 TRBV7-9 CASSSVDSRDTQYF TGTGCCAGCAGCTCTGTCGACAGCCGAGATACGCAGTATTTT
NA NA TRBJ2-7 TRBV11-2 CASSLAGEQYF TGTGCCAGCAGCTTAGCTGGAGAGCAGTACTTC
NA NA TRBJ2-5 TRBV10-3 CAAGVHQETQYF TGTGCCGCCGGCGTGCACCAAGAGACCCAGTACTTC
NA NA TRBJ2-5 TRBV6-1 CASKNRGYEETQYF TGTGCCAGCAAAAACCGGGGGTATGAGGAGACCCAGTACTTC
NA NA TRBJ1-1 TRBV19 CASSIGQGLTAEAFF TGTGCCAGTAGTATAGGGCAGGGGTTGACGGCTGAAGCTTTCTTT
TRBD2 medium-sized TRBJ2-1 TRBV27 CASTTRSGRVKQFF TGTGCCAGCACCACGAGGAGCGGGAGAGTGAAGCAGTTCTTC
TRBD1 NA TRBJ2-5 TRBV5-1 CASLGGHGETQYF TGCGCCAGCTTAGGGGGCCACGGGGAGACCCAGTACTTC
NA NA TRBJ2-3 TRBV6-6 CASSDSTDTQYF TGTGCCAGCAGTGACAGCACAGATACGCAGTATTTT
NA once TRBJ1-2 TRBV9 CASSVGRKGYTF TGTGCCAGCAGCGTAGGGAGAAAAGGCTACACCTTC
NA NA TRBJ1-6 TRBV25-1 CASSDSLGNSPLHF TGTGCCAGCAGTGATAGCTTAGGAAATTCACCCCTCCACTTT
NA NA TRBJ2-5 TRBV6-1 CASSEGGTSPGTQYF TGTGCCAGCAGTGAAGGGGGCACTTCTCCAGGGACCCAGTACTTC
NA NA TRBJ1-4 TRBV2 CASSEGWDLGYEKLFF TGTGCCAGCAGTGAAGGCTGGGATCTCGGTTATGAAAAACTGTTTTTT
NA NA TRBJ2-7 TRBV5-5 CASSWVRSSYEQYF TGTGCCAGCAGCTGGGTTAGGAGCTCCTACGAGCAGTACTTC
TRBD1 few TRBJ2-1 TRBV7-8 CASSRTGGYSSYNEQFF TGTGCCAGCAGCCGGACAGGGGGCTATAGCTCCTACAATGAGCAGTTCTTC
TRBD1 NA TRBJ2-6 TRBV5-5 CASDRANSGANVLTF TGTGCCAGCGACAGGGCCAACTCTGGGGCCAACGTCCTGACTTTC
NA NA TRBJ1-2 TRBV7-2 CASSLDGLNYGYTF TGTGCCAGCAGCTTAGATGGGCTTAACTATGGCTACACCTTC
NA few TRBJ1-3 TRBV28 CASSPGGLVSGNTIYF TGTGCCAGCAGTCCCGGGGGACTGGTCTCTGGAAACACCATATATTTT